Shown below are 4 T cell receptor beta chains from a single sample sequenced in a study of CD4+ T cells in melanoma. The method was immunoSEQ multiplex PCR; TCRdb's version includes in-frame clones alone and lacks a portion of them. This table holds over 100,000 clones, around 92% found once. The sample consisted of peripheral blood. The receptors originated from a human donor with melanoma.

DNA of the CDR3: TGTGCCAGCTCGCCAGATGGATTCCCCTACGAGCAGTACTTC. Protein product: CASSPDGFPYEQYF. The chain employs TRBV18 and TRBJ2-7; D is undetermined. From germline, CDR1 is KGHSH and CDR2 LQKENI. V lost 6 bases and J lost 2, with 14 bases in between. The CDR3 contains 14 residues.

This clone showed up just once. This sequence joins TRBV6-5 and TRBJ1-1; D gene ambiguous. The CDR3 covers 13 residues. V was pared by 8 bases and J by 0 bases, with 10 bases between. Germline V gene sequence: CDR1 MNHEY, CDR2 SVGAGI. The CDR3 DNA reads as TGTGCCAGCCTCTCACCATTGAACACTGAAGCTTTCTTT. This codes for CASLSPLNTEAFF.

This clone was counted between two and nine times. The chain uses TRBV7-9 and TRBJ1-2, with D unclear. Germline loops: CDR1 SEHNR, CDR2 FQNEAQ (reference sequence). This CDR3 has 12 amino acids. V lost 1 base and J 2 bases, leaving 2 bases between the germline ends. The CDR3 DNA reads as TGTGCCAGCAGCTTAGGAAACTATGGCTACACCTTC. Amino acid sequence: CASSLGNYGYTF.

The V gene is TRBV10-1, the J gene TRBJ1-6; D remains ambiguous. CDR1 is WNHNN, CDR2 SYGVQD, per germline (reference sequence). The V gene lost 9 bases and the J gene lost 1 base, with 22 bases spanning the gap. The CDR3 extends over 18 amino acids. This CDR3 reads CARRGRLTPLSYNSPLHF. The CDR3 DNA sequence: TGCGCCAGGAGAGGTCGCCTAACGCCCCTTTCCTATAATTCACCCCTCCACTTT.